The sequence of this TCR beta chain was determined in a study of CD8 T cells in ankylosing spondylitis. The study, taken as a whole, reports: Clones linked to disease were reported to show significant enrichment in matched ankylosing spondylitis synovial fluid.

MiXCR was run by TCRdb on the 5' RACE reads, yielding one entry per CDR3 protein. The profile shows 36,000 or so distinct CDR3 sequences, 6% of them singletons. The table lists this clonotype with many counts. The antigen remains undetermined. The V end lost 5 bases, the J end lost 0 bases, and 8 bases lay between the germline ends. This CDR3 has 14 amino acids. V and J are TRBV12-3 or TRBV12-4 and TRBJ1-5; D ambiguous. The sequence derives from a male donor with ankylosing spondylitis or in good health (not recorded which). The sample comprised blood, either unsorted or a sorted T cell fraction (not recorded which). CDR3 in amino acids: CASSPTYSNQPQHF. The CDR3 coding sequence is TGTGCCAGCAGTCCGACGTATAGCAATCAGCCCCAGCATTTT.